Below are 17 T cell receptor beta chains sequenced from a single sample in a study of cytomegalovirus exposure and HLA in healthy donors. The PCR had 60 Vbeta and 13 Jbeta primers. The data were produced by immunoSEQ multiplex PCR, yet TCRdb's version contains in-frame clones alone and is incomplete. In total, the table holds approximately 110,000 clones. The sequencing sample was made of PBMCs. The receptors shown here come from a man younger than 40 in good health and CMV-seronegative.

The J gene is TRBJ1-3, the V gene TRBV11-3, with D possibly TRBD1 on 5 matching bases. Per the germline V gene, CDR1 is SGHNT and CDR2 is YENEEA. V lost 6 bases and J 3 bases, leaving 9 bases between the germline ends. CDR3 size: 13 residues. The CDR3 region is CASSTGVGNTIYF. In DNA, the CDR3 is TGTGCCAGCAGTACGGGGGTTGGAAACACCATATATTTT.

The chain is built from TRBV9 and TRBJ2-7; the match to TRBD2 covers 11 bases. V was clipped by 0 bases and J by 3 bases; unmatched bases: 2. Per germline, CDR1 SGDLS and CDR2 YYNGEE. This CDR3 has 15 amino acids. CDR3 residues: CASSVGTSGFYEQYF. CDR3 sequence (DNA): TGTGCCAGCAGCGTAGGGACTAGCGGGTTCTACGAGCAGTACTTC.

This chain joins TRBV14 and TRBJ2-1, with D possibly TRBD2 on 5 matching bases. Per the germline V gene, CDR1 is SGHDN and CDR2 is FVKESK. Trimming took off 0 bases at V and 10 bases at J, with 13 bases between the two ends. This CDR3 is 14 amino acids long. The CDR3 nucleotides are TGTGCCAGCAGCCAAGAAGGCGGGTCCAGCGAGCAGTTCTTC. Translated, it gives CASSQEGGSSEQFF.

This clone registers medium-sized (0.01 to 0.1%) by frequency. This chain links TRBV27 with TRBJ2-2, with 7 bases matching TRBD1. The CDR3 runs to 14 residues. The trim removed 1 base at V and 6 bases at J, leaving 2 bases unmatched. Germline V CDR1 and CDR2: MNHEY, SMNVEV (reference sequence). As DNA, the CDR3 is TGTGCCAGCAGTTTATATCAGGGGGCCGGGGAGCTGTTTTTT. It is translated as CASSLYQGAGELFF.

This chain joins TRBV11-2 and TRBJ2-2; perhaps TRBD1 as D (6 bases). The CDR3 contains 15 residues. V lost 5 bases to trimming and J lost 1 base, with 11 bases between them. Germline V gene sequence: CDR1 SGHAT, CDR2 FQNNGV. CDR3 residues: CASSGQGRNTGELFF. In DNA form, the CDR3 reads TGTGCCAGCAGCGGGCAGGGGAGGAACACCGGGGAGCTGTTTTTT.

The genes are TRBV5-4 and TRBJ1-2; 7 nucleotides align to TRBD1. V was pared by 0 bases and J by 5 bases, with 7 bases of the junction left unmatched. This CDR3 region has 15 residues. CDR1 is SGHNT, CDR2 YYREEE, per germline (reference sequence). As DNA, the CDR3 is TGTGCCAGCAGCTTGGCCAAGGCAGGGGGGTATGGCTACACCTTC. It is translated as CASSLAKAGGYGYTF.

The V gene is TRBV7-6, the J gene TRBJ2-3, with D possibly TRBD1 on 5 matching bases. The length of the CDR3 is 13 residues. Germline-derived CDR1 and CDR2 are SGHVS and FNYEAQ. The V gene lost 3 bases and the J gene lost 1 base, with 5 bases spanning the gap. CDR3 coding DNA: TGTGCCAGCAGCTTCAGGGGCACAGATACGCAGTATTTT. Translated, it gives CASSFRGTDTQYF.

V is TRBV5-1 and J is TRBJ1-4; D might be TRBD1 (6 bases). Trimming cost V 5 bases and J 0 bases, with 14 bases left between them. The CDR3 runs 16 residues. In germline, CDR1 is SGHRS, CDR2 YFSETQ. CDR3 region: CASSPGQIATNEKLFF. The CDR3 DNA follows: TGCGCCAGCAGTCCCGGACAGATCGCAACTAATGAAAAACTGTTTTTT.

This sequence joins TRBV18 and TRBJ2-7, with a possible D match to TRBD1 (6 bases). This CDR3 contains 14 residues. Trimming removed 2 bases from V and 6 bases from J, with 14 bases in between. Germline loops: CDR1 KGHSH, CDR2 LQKENI. The CDR3 sequence is CASSPALTGREQYF. In DNA form, the CDR3 reads TGTGCCAGCTCACCAGCGCTAACAGGGCGCGAGCAGTACTTC.

V gene TRBV5-1 combines with J gene TRBJ1-5, with D hard to call. In germline, CDR1 is SGHRS, CDR2 YFSETQ. Trimming stripped 5 bases from V and 3 bases from J, with 12 bases between. This CDR3 spans 14 amino acids. The CDR3 is CASSYDGSNQPQHF. The CDR3 coding sequence is TGCGCCAGCAGTTATGACGGGTCCAATCAGCCCCAGCATTTT.

The V gene is TRBV5-1, the J gene TRBJ2-7; 8 positions match TRBD2. Per germline, CDR1 SGHRS and CDR2 YFSETQ. This CDR3 spans 17 amino acids. With 2 bases clipped from V and 2 bases from J, the junction kept 12 bases outside the gene matches. The CDR3 sequence is CASSFGVGRGGAYEQYF. CDR3 in DNA: TGCGCCAGCAGCTTCGGGGTGGGCCGGGGGGGCGCCTACGAGCAGTACTTC.

The chain uses TRBV5-1 and TRBJ1-1; 7 nucleotides line up with TRBD1. Trimming cost V 1 base and J 1 base; bases outside gene matches: 4. This CDR3 region has 15 residues. Germline CDR1 and CDR2: SGHRS and YFSETQ. The CDR3 coding sequence is TGCGCCAGCAGCTTGACCGGGACAGAGAACACTGAAGCTTTCTTT. Translated, it gives CASSLTGTENTEAFF. The full variable domain, completed using reference TRBV5-1 and TRBJ1-1, is KAGVTQTPRYLIKTRGQQVTLSCSPISGHRSVSWYQQTPGQGLQFLFEYFSETQRNKGNFPGRFSGRQFSNSRSEMNVSTLELGDSALYLCASSLTGTENTEAFFGQGTRLTVV.

This chain links TRBV7-7 with TRBJ2-3; possible D gene TRBD2, 6 bases. CDR3 size: 16 residues. V lost 5 bases to trimming and J lost 3 bases, with 18 bases between them. Germline CDR1 reads SSHAT; CDR2 reads FNYEAQ (reference sequence). The CDR3 nucleotides read TGTGCCAGCAGCCCCGTAGGTAGCGGCCCTACAGATACGCAGTATTTT. It translates to CASSPVGSGPTDTQYF. The full variable domain, with the rest looked up from reference TRBV7-7 and TRBJ2-3, is GAGVSQSPRYKVTKRGQDVTLRCDPISSHATLYWYQQALGQGPEFLTYFNYEAQPDKSGLPSDRFSAERPEGSISTLTIQRTEQRDSAMYRCASSPVGSGPTDTQYFGPGTRLTVL.

This chain uses TRBV30 with TRBJ2-3, with 11 bases matching TRBD2. Trimming cost V 2 bases and J 7 bases; bases outside gene matches: 11. From germline, CDR1 is GTSNPN and CDR2 SVGIG (reference sequence). This CDR3 has 16 residues. The CDR3 DNA reads TGTGCCTGGAGTCGACTAGCGGGGAGGGGAAGGAATACGCAGTATTTT. This translates into CAWSRLAGRGRNTQYF.

V gene TRBV15 combines with J gene TRBJ1-3, with 7 bases aligning to TRBD1. The germline gives CDR1 LNHNV, CDR2 YYDKDF (reference sequence). The CDR3 length is 17 residues. The junction had 9 bases not matched to a gene; V was cut back by 0 bases and J by 4 bases. CDR3 DNA sequence: TGTGCCACCAGCAGAGAAACAGGGGTTACCAGAGGAAACACCATATATTTT. Protein sequence: CATSRETGVTRGNTIYF.

The chain joins TRBV11-2 to TRBJ2-5, with a possible D match to TRBD1 (5 bases). The germline CDR1 and CDR2 sequences are SGHAT and FQNNGV. The CDR3 extends over 15 amino acids. V lost 2 bases and J 1 base, leaving 11 bases between the germline ends. For the CDR3, the DNA is TGTGCCAGCAGCTTAATCGGCAGGGTCCAAGAGACCCAGTACTTC. Amino acid sequence: CASSLIGRVQETQYF.

The chain uses TRBV27 and TRBJ2-7; D is uncertain. Germline CDR1 MNHEY, CDR2 SMNVEV (reference sequence). The CDR3 has 14 residues. Deletions cut 3 bases from V and 3 bases from J, with 12 bases between. The CDR3 is CASSFLATGYEQYF. The CDR3, as DNA: TGTGCCAGCAGTTTTCTTGCAACGGGCTACGAGCAGTACTTC.